This T cell receptor beta chain was documented in a study of regulatory T cells in long-lasting Graves disease. Time point denoted: newly diagnosed GD, antithyroid drugs for less than 3 months. PBMC RNA was the source of the TCR library. According to the study, TCR beta libraries were built with iRepertoire HTBI primers and CDR3-region Arm-PCR. MiXCR, run by TCRdb on the multiplex PCR reads, gives a single entry per CDR3 protein. Of some 400,000 distinct CDR3 sequences detected, under 15% appear once; the ten largest clones hold over 15%. These same records also appear under a second study, on T cells in Graves' hyperthyroidism and ophthalmopathy. That work states: Stable hyperthyroidism was separated from ophthalmopathy by a model based on 13 V-J features. Ophthalmopathy, which appeared later, was predicted by the model a median roughly 6.6 months before onset.

This sequence originates from a woman in her 30s with Graves disease. This specimen was peripheral blood mononuclear cells (PBMCs), taken at new diagnosis, from a patient treated with antithyroid drugs.

The CDR3 loop reads CASSGWTSGTNTGELFF. The CDR3 region has the DNA TGTGCCAGCAGCGGGTGGACTAGCGGGACGAACACCGGGGAGCTGTTTTTT. The J gene is TRBJ2-2, the V gene TRBV11-2; 12 bases align to TRBD2. The junction had 4 bases not matched to a gene; V was cut back by 5 bases and J by 0 bases. This CDR3 has 17 amino acids. Germline V gene lookup returns CDR1 SGHAT and CDR2 FQNNGV.